Sequencing of this T cell receptor beta chain was carried out in a study of CD8+ T cells in alopecia areata. At the level of the study: Among treated patients, oral tofacitinib was administered at 5 to 10 mg twice daily.

This clone appeared a few times. Extracted RNA was reverse transcribed, and the resulting cDNA served as sequencing template. Produced via immunoSEQ multiplex PCR; TCRdb's table is partial and in-frame only. The profile shows 90,000 to 150,000 clones, 50% to 55% of them singletons. The CDR3 covers 17 residues. In germline, CDR1 is ENHRY, CDR2 SYGVKD. Losses at the gene ends were 7 bases for V and 0 bases for J; bases not matched to a gene: 9. Treatment described: oral pan-JAK inhibitor, 5-10 mg twice daily. Collection of lesional scalp punch biopsies and peripheral blood was performed in alopecia areata patients.

The chain employs TRBV10-3 and TRBJ2-6, with TRBD1 identical over 7 bases. Sequenced here: CD4+ T cells sorted from blood, sampled at week 4, from a patient treated with tofacitinib. The TCR was taken from a human donor with alopecia areata. This CDR3 reads CAINGQELHSGANVLTF. CDR3 DNA sequence: TGTGCCATCAATGGACAGGAGCTCCACTCTGGGGCCAACGTCCTGACTTTC.